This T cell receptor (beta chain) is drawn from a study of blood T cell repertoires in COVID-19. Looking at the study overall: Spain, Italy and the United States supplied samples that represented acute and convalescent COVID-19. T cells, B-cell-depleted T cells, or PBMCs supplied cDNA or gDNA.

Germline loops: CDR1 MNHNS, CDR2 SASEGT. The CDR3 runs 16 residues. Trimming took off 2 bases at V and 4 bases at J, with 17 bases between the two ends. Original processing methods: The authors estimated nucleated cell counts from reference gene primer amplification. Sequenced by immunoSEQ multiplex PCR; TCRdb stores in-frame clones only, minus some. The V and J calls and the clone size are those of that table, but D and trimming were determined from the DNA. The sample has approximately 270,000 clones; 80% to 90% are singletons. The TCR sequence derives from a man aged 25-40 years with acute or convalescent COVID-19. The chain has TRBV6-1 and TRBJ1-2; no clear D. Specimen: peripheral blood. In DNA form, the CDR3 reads TGTGCCAGCAGTGAAATAACAGTATGGTCGAGCTATGGCTACACCTTC. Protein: CASSEITVWSSYGYTF.